Sequencing of this T cell receptor beta chain was carried out in a study of T cells after yellow fever vaccination (dated by TCRdb to 2018 to 2020). For the wider study: Libraries from fractions with low cell numbers were prepared with the SMART-Seq v4 Ultra Low Input RNA kit. To follow T-cell clones before and after both primary and booster YFV17D yellow fever vaccination, bulk TCR alpha and beta repertoires underwent longitudinal sequencing. Two healthy male donors, one aged 18 to 29 and one aged 30 to 40 years, made up the cohort. Bulk PBMC replicates and cell subsets were isolated from blood drawn at multiple timepoints before and after both primary and secondary immunization.

The run used an Illumina NovaSeq 6000. TCR cDNA was made using 5'RACE template switching, a step that added a universal primer site and unique molecular identifiers. Priming for cDNA synthesis came from both the TCR alpha and TCR beta constant segments. Two PCR steps were used to amplify libraries, with sample barcodes and sequencing adapters being added in the second step. Sequencing of libraries was done on Illumina HiSeq 2500 (2x100 bp) or NovaSeq (2x150 bp). The authors processed their data as follows. Demultiplexing of reads and collapsing into UMI consensus sequences were performed with MIGEC, and V(D)J alignment was carried out with MiXCR. Using edgeR on replicate PBMC samples, clonotypes were called vaccine-responding if FDR was below 0.01 and the log2 fold change was above 5 up to day 15. Each bulk clonotype was labeled CD4 or CD8 based on which sequenced repertoire, CD4 or CD8, contained the clonotype at higher abundance. TCRdb applied fastp at Q25 and MiXCR to the public reads, then kept only in-frame beta chains. Identical CDR3 proteins give one entry, which carries the most common genes and DNA. TCRdb, not the authors, supplied the V and J calls. This sample comprises 250,000 to 300,000 distinct CDR3 sequences, roughly 5.2% of them detected only once. The ten largest account for around 3.5% of the sample.

Taken from the germline V gene, the CDR1 and CDR2 loops are SGHTA and FQGNSA. The CDR3 has 12 amino acids, counting the end cysteine and phenylalanine. The only DNA kept is the CDR3, 36 bases in frame from the first base. The trim is 4 bases for V and 4 bases for J, with a gap of 5 bases between the germline ends. Many counts were recorded for this clonotype. Its antigen has not been determined. Base quality data are lacking; no much larger clone is found one base away. What this sample's treatment or condition label stands for: live attenuated yellow fever vaccine strain. A standard Ficoll-Paque protocol was used to isolate PBMCs from peripheral blood. Dynabeads CD4 and CD8 positive selection kits were used to isolate the CD4 and CD8 T-cell fractions. RNA was extracted with TriZol from bulk PBMCs, CD4 and CD8 fractions, and dextramer-positive and dextramer-negative fractions. Study-wide conclusions, independent of this receptor: Compared with the primary T-cell response, the secondary T-cell response was weaker but faster, peaking on day 5 rather than day 15. After the booster, most clones that had expanded after primary vaccination were detected again (around 96% of CD4 and 88% of CD8), suggesting broad maintenance of memory. Because the study included only a couple of donors, the extent to which the findings can be generalized is limited. FACS-sorted repertoires could contain abundant contaminating clonotypes from the bulk population, so computational filtering was required. A small share of clonotypes occurred in both CD4 and CD8 compartments, likely arising from convergent recombination.

This receptor was identified in a young man who received the YFV17D yellow fever vaccine. The chain is encoded by TRBV7-2 joined to TRBJ1-5; the D gene identity is not certain. The source was CD4+ T cells sorted from PBMCs, collected on the day of the yellow fever booster vaccination. CDR3 protein: CASSSMNQPQHF. In nucleotide form, the sequence is TGTGCCAGCAGCTCGATGAATCAGCCCCAGCATTTT.